This T cell receptor (beta chain) was captured in a study of blood T cell repertoires in COVID-19. Turning to the study itself: COVID-19 samples from acute and convalescent phases originated in the United States, Italy and Spain.

Measured with immunoSEQ multiplex PCR; TCRdb has only the in-frame clones, and not every one. The table lists about 130,000 clones, about 90% of them singletons, with around 2.1% in the top ten. The CDR3 is 17 residues long. Germline CDR1 reads SGDLS; CDR2 reads YYNGEE. V lost 1 base to trimming and J lost 0 bases; unmatched junction nucleotides: 7. This receptor was taken from a man in his forties or fifties with COVID-19, enrolled during active disease. The source material was peripheral blood. This rearrangement joins TRBV9 to TRBJ2-1; 7 bases match TRBD2. CDR3 DNA: TGTGCCAGCAGCGTAAATTTGCGGGAGACCTCCTACAATGAGCAGTTCTTC. Residues: CASSVNLRETSYNEQFF.